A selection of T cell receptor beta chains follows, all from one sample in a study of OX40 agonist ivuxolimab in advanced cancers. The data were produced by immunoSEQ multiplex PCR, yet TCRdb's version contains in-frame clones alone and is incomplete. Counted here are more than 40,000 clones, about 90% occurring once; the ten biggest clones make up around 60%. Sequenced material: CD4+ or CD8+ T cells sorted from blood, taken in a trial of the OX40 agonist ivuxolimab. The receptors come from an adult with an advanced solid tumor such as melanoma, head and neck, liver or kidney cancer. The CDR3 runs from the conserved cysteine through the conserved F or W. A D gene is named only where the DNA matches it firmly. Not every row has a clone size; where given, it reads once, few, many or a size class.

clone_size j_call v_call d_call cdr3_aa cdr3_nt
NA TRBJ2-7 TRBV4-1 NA CASNQGATGSSYEQYF TGCGCCAGCAACCAAGGGGCGACAGGAAGCTCCTACGAGCAGTACTTC
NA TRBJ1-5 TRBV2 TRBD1 CASRDPGQLTNQPQHF TGTGCCAGCAGGGACCCGGGACAGCTCACCAATCAGCCCCAGCATTTT
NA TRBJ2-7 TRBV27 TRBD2 CASSSWTSGAPEQYF TGTGCCAGCAGTTCATGGACTAGCGGGGCCCCAGAACAGTACTTC
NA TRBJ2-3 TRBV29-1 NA CSVVTGKDFTDTQYF TGCAGCGTTGTAACCGGGAAGGACTTCACAGATACGCAGTATTTT
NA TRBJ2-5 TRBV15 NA CATSRVGSGETQYF TGTGCCACCAGCAGAGTAGGTAGCGGAGAGACCCAGTACTTC
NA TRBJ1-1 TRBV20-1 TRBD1 CSADRGFEAFF TGCAGTGCTGACAGGGGGTTTGAAGCTTTCTTT
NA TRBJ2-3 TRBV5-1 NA CASSPPDSRRERSDTQYF TGCGCCAGCAGCCCACCGGATAGTAGGAGGGAGAGATCAGATACGCAGTATTTT
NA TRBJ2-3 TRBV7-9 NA CASGEAVSGDTQYF TGTGCCAGCGGTGAAGCGGTCAGTGGGGATACGCAGTATTTT
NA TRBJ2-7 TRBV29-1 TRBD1 CSVLTGASEQYF TGCAGCGTTTTGACAGGGGCAAGCGAGCAGTACTTC
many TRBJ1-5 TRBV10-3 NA CAISENLHQPQHF TGTGCCATCAGTGAGAATTTGCATCAGCCCCAGCATTTT
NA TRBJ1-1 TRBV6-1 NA CASSEVWGGLVGAFF TGTGCCAGCAGTGAAGTTTGGGGGGGCCTCGTCGGCGCTTTCTTT
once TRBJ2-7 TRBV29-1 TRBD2 CSVEAATSGLGEQYF TGCAGCGTTGAAGCGGCGACTAGCGGACTTGGAGAGCAGTACTTC
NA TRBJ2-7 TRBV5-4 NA CASSFSGSNEQYF TGTGCCAGCAGCTTTTCCGGTTCCAACGAGCAGTACTTC
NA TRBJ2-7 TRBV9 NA CASSVGAASSYEQYF TGTGCCAGCAGCGTAGGGGCTGCTAGCTCCTACGAGCAGTACTTC
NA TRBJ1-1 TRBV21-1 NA CASSKTSMNTEAFF TGTGCCAGCAGCAAAACATCTATGAACACTGAAGCTTTCTTT
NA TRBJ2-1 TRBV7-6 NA CASSRGAGPTEQFF TGTGCCAGCAGCCGGGGGGCCGGTCCCACGGAGCAGTTCTTC
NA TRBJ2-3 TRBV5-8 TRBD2 CASSPAASGIRDTQYF TGTGCCAGCAGCCCGGCGGCTAGCGGGATCAGAGATACGCAGTATTTT
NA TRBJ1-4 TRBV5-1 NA CASSPTATNEKLFF TGCGCCAGCAGCCCAACTGCAACTAATGAAAAACTGTTTTTT
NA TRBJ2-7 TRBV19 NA CASSPGYGSYEQYF TGTGCCAGTAGCCCCGGTTACGGCTCCTACGAGCAGTACTTC
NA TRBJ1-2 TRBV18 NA CASSPRAWDGAGMYGYTF TGTGCCAGCTCACCTAGAGCCTGGGACGGCGCGGGGATGTATGGCTACACCTTC
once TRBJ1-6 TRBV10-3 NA CAISAGGDSYNSPLHF TGTGCCATCAGTGCCGGAGGGGACTCCTATAATTCACCCCTCCACTTT
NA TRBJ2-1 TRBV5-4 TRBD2 CASSLGGGGLYNEQFF TGTGCCAGCAGCCTCGGCGGCGGGGGACTTTACAATGAGCAGTTCTTC
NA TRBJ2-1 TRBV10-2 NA CASSEGSLAYNEQFF TGCGCCAGCAGTGAAGGGTCGTTAGCCTACAATGAGCAGTTCTTC
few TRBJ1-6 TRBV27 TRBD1 CASSPRQGAYSPLHF TGTGCCAGCAGTCCGAGACAGGGGGCATATTCACCCCTCCACTTT
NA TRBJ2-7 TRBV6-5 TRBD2 CASSYYLTSGTYEQYF TGTGCCAGCAGTTACTACCTAACTAGCGGTACCTACGAGCAGTACTTC
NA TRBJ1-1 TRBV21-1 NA CASSRSGGGTEAFF TGTGCCAGCAGCAGATCAGGGGGAGGGACTGAAGCTTTCTTT
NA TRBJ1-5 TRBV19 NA CASSKAGANQPQHF TGTGCCAGTAGTAAAGCGGGGGCCAATCAGCCCCAGCATTTT
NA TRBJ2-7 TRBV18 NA CASSPGRSSYEQYF TGTGCCAGCTCACCGGGACGGAGCTCCTACGAGCAGTACTTC
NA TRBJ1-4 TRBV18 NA CASSNQATNEKLFF TGTGCCAGCTCAAACCAGGCAACTAATGAAAAACTGTTTTTT
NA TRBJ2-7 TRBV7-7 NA CASSLGSPDAYEQYF TGTGCTAGCAGCTTAGGGTCACCTGACGCCTACGAGCAGTACTTC
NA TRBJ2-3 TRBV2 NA CASSVGRNTDTQYF TGTGCCAGCAGTGTAGGGAGGAACACAGATACGCAGTATTTT
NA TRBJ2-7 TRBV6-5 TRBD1 CASSYSDRVEQYF TGTGCCAGCAGTTACTCGGACAGGGTCGAGCAGTACTTC
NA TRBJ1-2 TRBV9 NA CASNPAQSQYGYTF TGTGCCAGCAACCCCGCCCAGTCGCAATATGGCTACACCTTC
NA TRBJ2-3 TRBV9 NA CASSDRQTSTDTQYF TGTGCCAGCAGCGACCGACAGACGAGCACAGATACGCAGTATTTT
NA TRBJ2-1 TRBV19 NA CASSMSDSSYNEQFF TGTGCCAGTAGTATGTCGGACAGCTCCTACAATGAGCAGTTCTTC
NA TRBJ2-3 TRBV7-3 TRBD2 CASSIGTSRTDTQYF TGTGCCAGCAGCATAGGGACTAGCAGGACAGATACGCAGTATTTT
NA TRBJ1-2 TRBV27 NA CASSLHPLSDGYTF TGTGCCAGCAGTTTACACCCACTCTCGGATGGCTACACCTTC
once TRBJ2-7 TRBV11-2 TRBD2 CASSLVAGGQYEQYF TGTGCCAGCAGCTTAGTAGCGGGGGGCCAATACGAGCAGTACTTC
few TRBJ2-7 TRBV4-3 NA CASSQVRGLYF TGCGCCAGCAGCCAAGTAAGGGGCCTGTACTTC